The 15 T cell receptor beta chains given below trace back to one sample, sequenced in a study of T cell responses to AZD1222 COVID-19 vaccine. TCRdb keeps only in-frame clones here, not all; method: immunoSEQ multiplex PCR. Found here are fewer than 120,000 clones, over 75% of them singletons; the top ten hold roughly 4.5%. This specimen was peripheral blood, taken on day 0 of AZD1222 vaccination. These receptors originate from an adult in good health.

CDR3 sequence reads: CASRNEVAGGPHEQFF. CDR3 sequence (DNA): TGTGCCAGTCGAAACGAGGTAGCGGGAGGGCCCCATGAGCAGTTCTTC. The chain has TRBV6-6 and TRBJ2-1; 11 nucleotides align to TRBD2. Germline trimming cut 9 bases from V and 8 bases from J; bases unmatched to any gene: 15. CDR3 length equals 16 residues. Germline V lookup: CDR1 MNHNY, CDR2 SVGAGI (reference sequence).

V gene TRBV6-6 combines with J gene TRBJ1-4, with D possibly matching TRBD1 (6 bases). Germline CDR1 MNHNY, CDR2 SVGAGI (reference sequence). The ends were cut back, 6 bases at V and 7 bases at J, with 21 bases in the middle. This CDR3 is built from 16 residues. CDR3 sequence: CASSPAIQGIGEKLFF. CDR3 bases: TGTGCCAGCAGCCCAGCGATCCAGGGGATTGGTGAAAAACTGTTTTTT.

This rearrangement joins TRBV6-5 to TRBJ2-1; D is unresolved. V shed 7 bases and J shed 9 bases, with 19 bases lying between them. The CDR3 is made up of 14 amino acids. Germline CDR1 is MNHEY and CDR2 is SVGAGI. The CDR3 loop reads CASNPRSGKAEQFF. In DNA form, the CDR3 reads TGTGCCAGCAATCCCCGAAGTGGCAAGGCTGAGCAGTTCTTC.

The CDR3 is CASSPRLGRTDTQYF. In DNA form, the CDR3 reads TGTGCCAGCAGCCCACGGCTAGGACGCACAGATACGCAGTATTTT. The chain is built from TRBV7-9 and TRBJ2-3; D unclear. Trimming pared 5 bases from V and 1 base from J, leaving 13 bases between. Germline CDR1 SEHNR, CDR2 FQNEAQ (reference sequence). This CDR3 comprises 15 residues.

The chain carries TRBV29-1 and TRBJ2-5; unclear D gene. The CDR3 extends over 13 amino acids. Germline values: CDR1 SQVTM, CDR2 ANQGSEA. Trimming removed 4 bases from V and 1 base from J, with 10 bases in between. The CDR3 DNA reads TGCAGCGTTGTGGGGAATATCCAAGAGACCCAGTACTTC. Translated, it gives CSVVGNIQETQYF.

This clone was picked up many times. The genes are TRBV6-2 or TRBV6-3 and TRBJ2-7; no clear D gene. V dropped 2 bases and J dropped 5 bases, with 10 bases sitting between them. The CDR3 contains 13 residues. Germline CDR1 is MNHEY and CDR2 is SVGEGT. The CDR3 nucleotides are TGTGCCAGCAGTTACCTTAGGTCCCACGAGCAGTACTTC. Translation gives CASSYLRSHEQYF.

Only one count was recorded for this clone. The rearrangement links TRBV5-1 to TRBJ1-1; a weak D match, TRBD1 (5 bases). The CDR3 runs to 16 residues. V was pared by 2 bases and J by 1 base, with 15 bases between. Germline-derived CDR1 and CDR2 are SGHRS and YFSETQ. CDR3 loop: CASSLDGYQGNTEAFF. CDR3 nucleotides: TGCGCCAGCAGCTTAGATGGGTATCAGGGGAACACTGAAGCTTTCTTT.

There are a few counts of this clone. The CDR3 DNA is TGTGCCAGCAGCTCCCATACCGGGACTTACTACAATGAGCAGTTCTTC. Translating gives CASSSHTGTYYNEQFF. This sequence joins TRBV13 and TRBJ2-1; D possibly corresponds to TRBD2 (6 bases). In germline, CDR1 is PRHDT, CDR2 FYEKMQ (reference sequence). CDR3 size: 16 residues. The V end lost 4 bases, the J end lost 3 bases, and 16 bases lay between the germline ends.

J is TRBJ2-7 and V is TRBV28; D is perhaps TRBD1 or TRBD2 (5 bases each). The CDR3 has 15 amino acids. V shed 4 bases and J shed 2 bases, with 15 bases lying between them. Per the germline V gene, CDR1 is MDHEN and CDR2 is SYDVKM. CDR3 residues: CASSSPGTNAYEQYF. The CDR3 DNA is TGTGCCAGCAGTTCCCCCGGGACGAACGCCTACGAGCAGTACTTC.

The chain carries TRBV19 and TRBJ1-5, with D perhaps TRBD1 (6 bases). The CDR3 length is 14 residues. V gave up 6 bases and J gave up 1 base, with 10 bases separating them. Germline V gene data show CDR1 as LNHDA and CDR2 as SQIVND (reference sequence). The CDR3 is CASRDRASNQPQHF. The CDR3 DNA sequence: TGTGCCAGTAGGGACAGAGCCAGCAATCAGCCCCAGCATTTT. Full variable domain (missing parts from reference TRBV19 and TRBJ1-5): DGGITQSPKYLFRKEGQNVTLSCEQNLNHDAMYWYRQDPGQGLRLIYYSQIVNDFQKGDIAEGYSVSREKKESFPLTVTSAQKNPTAFYLCASRDRASNQPQHFGDGTRLSIL.

This clone was counted only a few times. The CDR3 protein is CASSARGGASTDTQYF. CDR3 coding DNA: TGTGCCAGCAGTGCGCGGGGGGGCGCTAGCACAGATACGCAGTATTTT. The chain carries TRBV6-2 or TRBV6-3 and TRBJ2-3, with 9 bases aligning to TRBD2. J was trimmed by 0 bases and V by 5 bases; bases with no gene match: 6. Germline lookup yields CDR1 MNHEY and CDR2 SVGEGT. The CDR3 extends over 16 amino acids.

This rearrangement joins TRBV10-1 to TRBJ1-1; D is perhaps TRBD1 (6 bases). The CDR3 loop spans 14 amino acids. The germline V and J ends were trimmed by 6 bases and 1 base, with 12 bases remaining between them. Germline lookup yields CDR1 WNHNN and CDR2 SYGVQD (reference sequence). CDR3 nucleotides: TGCGCCAGCAGCTGCCAGGGGCCGAACACTGAAGCTTTCTTT. Translated: CASSCQGPNTEAFF.

This chain joins TRBV28 and TRBJ2-7, with TRBD2 identical over 12 bases. V lost 5 bases, J lost 5 bases, and 10 bases stayed unmatched. CDR3 length: 16 amino acids. The germline V gene has CDR1 MDHEN and CDR2 SYDVKM. DNA for the CDR3: TGTGCCAGCAGTGCCCATACTAGCGGGGGGATCGACGAGCAGTACTTC. Its translation is CASSAHTSGGIDEQYF. Together with reference TRBV28 and TRBJ2-7, the CDR3 gives the full variable domain: DVKVTQSSRYLVKRTGEKVFLECVQDMDHENMFWYRQDPGLGLRLIYFSYDVKMKEKGDIPEGYSVSREKKERFSLILESASTNQTSMYLCASSAHTSGGIDEQYFGPGTRLTVT.

This rearrangement joins TRBV14 to TRBJ2-1; 9 nucleotides agree with TRBD2. The CDR3 covers 15 residues. J was trimmed by 2 bases and V by 2 bases; bases with no gene match: 1. Germline lookup yields CDR1 SGHDN and CDR2 FVKESK. CDR3 region: CASSQLAGPYNEQFF. In nucleotides, the CDR3 is TGTGCCAGCAGCCAACTAGCGGGACCCTACAATGAGCAGTTCTTC.

The V and J genes are TRBV19 and TRBJ1-5; perhaps TRBD1 as D (5 bases). Germline assignment: CDR1 LNHDA and CDR2 SQIVND (reference sequence). The CDR3 is 14 residues long. V was shortened by 2 bases and J by 2 bases, with 7 bases between the two germline ends. The CDR3 spells CASSIQGGNQPQHF. In DNA form, the CDR3 reads TGTGCCAGTAGTATACAGGGAGGCAATCAGCCCCAGCATTTT.